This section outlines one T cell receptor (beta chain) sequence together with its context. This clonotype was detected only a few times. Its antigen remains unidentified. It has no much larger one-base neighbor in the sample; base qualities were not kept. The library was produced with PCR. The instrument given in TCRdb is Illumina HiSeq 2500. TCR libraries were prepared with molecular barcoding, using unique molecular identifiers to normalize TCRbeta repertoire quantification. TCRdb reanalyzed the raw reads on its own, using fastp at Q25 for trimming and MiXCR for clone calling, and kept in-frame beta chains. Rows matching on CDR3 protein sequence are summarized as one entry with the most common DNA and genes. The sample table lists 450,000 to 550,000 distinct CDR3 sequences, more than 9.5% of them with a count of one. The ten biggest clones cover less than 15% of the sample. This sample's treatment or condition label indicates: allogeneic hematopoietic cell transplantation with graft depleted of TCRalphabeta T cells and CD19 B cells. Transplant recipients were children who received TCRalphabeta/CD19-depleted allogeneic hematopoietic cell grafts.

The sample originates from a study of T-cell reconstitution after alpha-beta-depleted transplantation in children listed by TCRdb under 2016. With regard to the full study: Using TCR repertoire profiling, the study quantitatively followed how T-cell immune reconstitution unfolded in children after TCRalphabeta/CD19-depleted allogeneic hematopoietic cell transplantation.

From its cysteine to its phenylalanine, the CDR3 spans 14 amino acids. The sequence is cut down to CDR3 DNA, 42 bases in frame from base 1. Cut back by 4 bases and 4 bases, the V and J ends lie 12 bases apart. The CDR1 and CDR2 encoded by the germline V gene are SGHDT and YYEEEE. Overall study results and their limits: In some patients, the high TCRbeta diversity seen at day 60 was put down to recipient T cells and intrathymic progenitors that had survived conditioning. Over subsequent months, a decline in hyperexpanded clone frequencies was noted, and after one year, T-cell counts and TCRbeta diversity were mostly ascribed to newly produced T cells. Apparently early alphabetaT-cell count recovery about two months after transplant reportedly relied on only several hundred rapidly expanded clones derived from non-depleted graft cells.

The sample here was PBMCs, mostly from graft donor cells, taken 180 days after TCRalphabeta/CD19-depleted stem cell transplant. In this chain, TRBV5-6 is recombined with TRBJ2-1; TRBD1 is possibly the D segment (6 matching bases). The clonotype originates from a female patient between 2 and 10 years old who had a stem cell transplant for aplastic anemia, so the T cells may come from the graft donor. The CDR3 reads CASSPWGRYNEQFF. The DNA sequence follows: TGTGCCAGCAGCCCCTGGGGGCGGTACAATGAGCAGTTCTTC.